This T cell receptor beta chain was documented in a study of blood T cell repertoires in COVID-19. Study summary: Italy, Spain and the United States were the sources of the convalescent and acute COVID-19 samples.

The V segment lost 5 bases and the J segment 4 bases; nucleotides outside the gene matches: 6. Germline CDR1 reads LNHNV; CDR2 reads YYDKDF (reference sequence). This CDR3 region has 15 residues. Sequencing was performed with immunoSEQ multiplex PCR; in TCRdb, only in-frame clones are kept and a portion is missing. The data hold about 140,000 clones, with 77% observed a single time. The sequence derives from a woman aged 50 to 60 with active or convalescent COVID-19. The sequencing sample was made of peripheral blood. The gene calls are TRBV15 and TRBJ2-2; 8 bases align to TRBD2. CDR3 amino acids: CATSRTGGGTGELFF. CDR3 bases: TGTGCCACCAGCCGAACGGGAGGGGGCACCGGGGAGCTGTTTTTT.